The next 15 T cell receptor beta chains were all read from a single sample in a study of blood T cells in healthy people across ages. A sample-barcoded 5' primer and a J-beta primer mix were used in a second PCR of about 6 to 12 cycles. A single record per CDR3 protein comes from TCRdb applying MiXCR to the 5' RACE reads. The sample consists of about 1.1 million distinct CDR3 sequences, around two fifths of them appearing once. Sequencing used blood. The receptors were gathered from a man younger than 30 in good health.

This clonotype was counted a few times. The V call is TRBV27, the J call TRBJ1-1, with D possibly matching TRBD1 (5 bases). Germline assignment: CDR1 MNHEY and CDR2 SMNVEV (reference sequence). The CDR3 extends over 15 amino acids. The ends were cut back, 5 bases at V and 2 bases at J, with 15 bases in the middle. The CDR3 coding sequence is TGTGCCAGCAGTCGCCTCAGGGAAGGTAACACTGAAGCTTTCTTT. This codes for CASSRLREGNTEAFF.

The rearrangement uses TRBV30 and TRBJ1-2; D is unresolved. Germline CDR1 GTSNPN, CDR2 SVGIG (reference sequence). V was cut by 0 bases and J by 4 bases, with 6 bases left in between. CDR3 length equals 12 residues. This CDR3 is CAWSVEFYGYTF. The CDR3, as DNA: TGTGCCTGGAGTGTAGAGTTCTATGGCTACACCTTC. The variable domain in full, with the rest retrieved from reference TRBV30 and TRBJ1-2, is SQTIHQWPATLVQPVGSPLSLECTVEGTSNPNLYWYRQAAGRGLQLLFYSVGIGQISSEVPQNLSASRPQDRQFILSSKKLLLSDSGFYLCAWSVEFYGYTFGSGTRLTVV.

This clonotype appeared many times. The chain employs TRBV29-1 and TRBJ2-4; D call uncertain. CDR1 and CDR2 (germline): SQVTM, ANQGSEA. There are 13 residues in the CDR3. V was clipped by 4 bases and J by 4 bases, with 11 bases between them. CDR3 sequence reads: CSVVELEKNIQYF. DNA of the CDR3: TGCAGCGTTGTTGAGTTGGAAAAAAACATTCAGTACTTC.

The V call is TRBV7-3, the J call TRBJ2-7, with TRBD1 matching over 8 bases. V lost 5 bases to trimming and J lost 7 bases; unmatched junction nucleotides: 13. The germline V gene encodes CDR1 SGHTA and CDR2 FQGTGA. This CDR3 has 15 amino acids. This chain's CDR3 is CASSPDRDSYNEQYF. The CDR3 DNA follows: TGTGCCAGCAGCCCGGACAGGGACAGCTACAATGAGCAGTACTTC.

The chain uses TRBV20-1 and TRBJ1-1, with no clear D. The CDR3 is made up of 15 amino acids. Germline assignment: CDR1 DFQATT and CDR2 SNEGSKA (reference sequence). V shed 0 bases and J shed 5 bases, with 16 bases lying between them. The CDR3 spells CSARDPRVMGTEAFF. The DNA of the CDR3 is TGCAGTGCTAGAGATCCCCGCGTTATGGGGACTGAAGCTTTCTTT.

The V call is TRBV4-3, the J call TRBJ2-3; TRBD2 aligns across 11 bases. The CDR3 extends over 18 amino acids. J gave up 0 bases and V 3 bases, and 8 bases lay outside the gene matches. Germline CDR1 and CDR2: LGHNA and YSLEER. CDR3 amino acids: CASSHGSGGAVSTDTQYF. CDR3 in DNA: TGCGCCAGCAGCCATGGTAGCGGGGGGGCCGTAAGCACAGATACGCAGTATTTT.

The chain couples TRBV7-6 to TRBJ1-2; D perhaps matches TRBD1 (6 bases). The CDR3 has 17 amino acids. V lost 5 bases and J 3 bases, leaving 22 bases between the germline ends. Germline CDR1 SGHVS, CDR2 FNYEAQ. CDR3 region: CASSLKDSDTGYYGYTF. Written as DNA, the CDR3 is TGTGCCAGCAGCCTCAAGGACTCCGATACAGGGTACTATGGCTACACCTTC.

The chain joins TRBV6-2 or TRBV6-3 to TRBJ1-2; TRBD1 is a possible D gene (5 bases). V dropped 5 bases and J dropped 7 bases, with 14 bases sitting between them. Germline V gene sequence: CDR1 MNHEY, CDR2 SVGEGT. The CDR3 extends over 13 amino acids. CDR3 bases: TGTGCCAGCAGTCAACAGGTCGGTCGTGGCTACACCTTC. Translating it yields CASSQQVGRGYTF.

The rearrangement joins TRBV15 to TRBJ1-1; D is unclear. The CDR3 is 14 amino acids. The ends were cut back, 0 bases at V and 6 bases at J, with 11 bases in the middle. Germline V gene data show CDR1 as LNHNV and CDR2 as YYDKDF (reference sequence). CDR3 region: CATSRDGKDPEAFF. The CDR3 nucleotides are TGTGCCACCAGCAGAGATGGTAAGGACCCTGAAGCTTTCTTT.

As concerns this clonotype: One junction end does not reproduce the germline sequence, and a read error may be involved. CDR3 protein: CAISEFREGGNTF. The CDR3 nucleotides are TGTGCCATCAGTGAGTTTCGGGAGGGTGGCAACACCTTC. The chain couples TRBV10-3 to TRBJ1-2; D remains ambiguous. This CDR3 is 13 amino acids long. The germline CDR1 and CDR2 sequences are ENHRY and SYGVKD.

This clonotype was picked up one time. The CDR3 protein is CASSPLPTGAHSNQPQHF. DNA of the CDR3: TGTGCCAGCTCGCCTCTCCCGACAGGGGCACATAGCAATCAGCCCCAGCATTTT. V gene TRBV2 combines with J gene TRBJ1-5, with 8 bases matching TRBD1. The CDR3 extends over 18 amino acids. Per germline, CDR1 SNHLY and CDR2 FYNNEI. V dropped 8 bases and J dropped 0; count of bases not matched to a gene: 15.

This clonotype showed up just a few times. The rearrangement joins TRBV2 to TRBJ2-7; D is tentatively TRBD1 or TRBD2 (5 bases each). The germline CDR1 and CDR2 sequences are SNHLY and FYNNEI. CDR3 length equals 15 residues. Deletions cut 7 bases from V and 0 bases from J, with 16 bases between. The CDR3 here is CASTKGTLSSYEQYF. As DNA, the CDR3 is TGTGCCAGCACCAAGGGGACGTTGAGCTCCTACGAGCAGTACTTC.

The chain has TRBV20-1 and TRBJ2-3; D is perhaps TRBD1 or TRBD2 (6 bases each). This CDR3 has 15 amino acids. Germline lookup yields CDR1 DFQATT and CDR2 SNEGSKA (reference sequence). Trimming pared 3 bases from V and 6 bases from J, leaving 19 bases between. CDR3 DNA: TGCAGTGCTAGTTTGGACGGGGGCAGGTTTGATACGCAGTATTTT. Protein: CSASLDGGRFDTQYF.

This clonotype was picked up many times. The chain carries TRBV12-3 or TRBV12-4 and TRBJ1-2; D perhaps matches TRBD1 (6 bases). The CDR3 length is 12 residues. V lost 5 bases and J lost 8, with 12 bases in between. Here the CDR3 reads CASSLDRNGYTF. The CDR3 DNA reads TGTGCCAGCAGTCTAGACAGGAACGGCTACACCTTC.

V and J are TRBV11-2 and TRBJ2-2, with a weak D call TRBD1 (6 bases). The ends were cut back, 5 bases at V and 0 bases at J, with 10 bases in the middle. Germline V gene data show CDR1 as SGHAT and CDR2 as FQNNGV. The CDR3 runs 15 residues. CDR3 in amino acids: CASSAPGANTGELFF. CDR3 sequence (DNA): TGTGCCAGCAGCGCTCCAGGGGCGAACACCGGGGAGCTGTTTTTT.